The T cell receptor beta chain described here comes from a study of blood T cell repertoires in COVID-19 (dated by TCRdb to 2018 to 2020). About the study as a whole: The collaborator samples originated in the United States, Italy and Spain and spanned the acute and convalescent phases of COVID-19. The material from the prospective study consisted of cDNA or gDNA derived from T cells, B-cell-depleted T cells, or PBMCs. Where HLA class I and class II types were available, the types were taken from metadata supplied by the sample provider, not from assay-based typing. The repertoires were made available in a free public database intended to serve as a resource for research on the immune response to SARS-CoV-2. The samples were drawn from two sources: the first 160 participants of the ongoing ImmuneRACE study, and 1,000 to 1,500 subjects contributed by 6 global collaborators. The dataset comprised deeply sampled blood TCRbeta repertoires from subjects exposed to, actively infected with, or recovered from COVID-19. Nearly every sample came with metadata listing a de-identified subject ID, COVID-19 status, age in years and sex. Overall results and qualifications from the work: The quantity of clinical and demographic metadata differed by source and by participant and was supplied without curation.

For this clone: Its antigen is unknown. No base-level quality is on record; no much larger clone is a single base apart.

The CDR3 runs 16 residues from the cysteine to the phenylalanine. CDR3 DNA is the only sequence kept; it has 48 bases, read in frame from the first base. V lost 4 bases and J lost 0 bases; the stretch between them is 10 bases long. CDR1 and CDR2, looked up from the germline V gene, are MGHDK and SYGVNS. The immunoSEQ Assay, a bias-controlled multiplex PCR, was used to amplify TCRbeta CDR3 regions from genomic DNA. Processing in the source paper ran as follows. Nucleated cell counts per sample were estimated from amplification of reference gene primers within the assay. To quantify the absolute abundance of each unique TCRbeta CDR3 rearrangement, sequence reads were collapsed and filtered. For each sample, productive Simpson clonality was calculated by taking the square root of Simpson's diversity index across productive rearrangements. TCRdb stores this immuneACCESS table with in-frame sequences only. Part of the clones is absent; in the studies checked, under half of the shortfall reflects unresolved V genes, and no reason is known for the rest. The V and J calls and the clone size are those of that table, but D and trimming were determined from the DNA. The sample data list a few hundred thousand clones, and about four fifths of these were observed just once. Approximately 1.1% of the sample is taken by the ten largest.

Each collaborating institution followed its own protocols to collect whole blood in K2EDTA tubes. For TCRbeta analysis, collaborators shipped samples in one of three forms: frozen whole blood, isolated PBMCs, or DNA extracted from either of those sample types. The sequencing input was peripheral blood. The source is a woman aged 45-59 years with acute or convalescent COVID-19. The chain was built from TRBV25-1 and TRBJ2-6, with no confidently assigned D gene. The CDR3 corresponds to CASSVNTASGANVLTF. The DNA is TGTGCCAGCAGTGTCAATACAGCCTCTGGGGCCAACGTCCTGACTTTC.